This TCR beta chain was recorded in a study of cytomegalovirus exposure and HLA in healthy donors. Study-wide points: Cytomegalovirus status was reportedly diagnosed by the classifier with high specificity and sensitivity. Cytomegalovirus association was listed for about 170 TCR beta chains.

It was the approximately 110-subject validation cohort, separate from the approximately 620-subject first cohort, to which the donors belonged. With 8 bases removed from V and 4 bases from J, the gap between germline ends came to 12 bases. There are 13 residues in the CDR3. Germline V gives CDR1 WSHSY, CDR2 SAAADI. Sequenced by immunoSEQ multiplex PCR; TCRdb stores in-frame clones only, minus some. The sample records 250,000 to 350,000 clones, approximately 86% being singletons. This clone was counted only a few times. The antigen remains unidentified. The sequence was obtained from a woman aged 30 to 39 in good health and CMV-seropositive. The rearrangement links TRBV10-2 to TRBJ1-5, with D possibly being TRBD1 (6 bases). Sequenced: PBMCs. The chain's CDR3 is CASAGVGNQPQHF. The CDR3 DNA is TGCGCCAGCGCAGGGGTAGGGAATCAGCCCCAGCATTTT.